Listed here are 11 T cell receptor beta chains from one sample, sequenced in a study of blood T cell repertoires in COVID-19. The table came from immunoSEQ multiplex PCR; TCRdb's copy has only in-frame clones and leaves some out. The sample lists approximately 150,000 clones, 70% to 90% occurring once. The sequenced sample was peripheral blood. The receptor set was obtained from a woman aged 60-70 years with acute or convalescent COVID-19.

The gene calls are TRBV6-1 and TRBJ1-2; the match to TRBD1 covers 8 bases. Per the germline V gene, CDR1 is MNHNS and CDR2 is SASEGT. This CDR3 has 15 amino acids. V was clipped by 2 bases and J by 7 bases; unmatched bases: 9. The CDR3 reads CASSEKGQGASGYTF. The DNA of the CDR3 is TGTGCCAGCAGTGAAAAGGGGCAGGGGGCATCTGGCTACACCTTC.

V and J are TRBV19 and TRBJ2-7; TRBD2 agrees at 11 bases. The CDR3 consists of 16 residues. Germline V CDR1 and CDR2: LNHDA, SQIVND (reference sequence). V was pared by 5 bases and J by 0 bases, with 6 bases of the junction left unmatched. CDR3 loop: CASSPLLAGGSYEQYF. In DNA, the CDR3 is TGTGCCAGTAGTCCCCTTCTAGCGGGGGGCTCCTACGAGCAGTACTTC.

This clone was found once. The V call is TRBV7-8, the J call TRBJ2-1, with 12 bases lining up with TRBD2. The germline V gene has CDR1 SGHVS and CDR2 FQNEAQ. The ends lost 0 bases at V and 12 bases at J; junction bases unmatched: 6. The CDR3 is made up of 15 amino acids. The CDR3: CASSLARLAGELQFF. In DNA, the CDR3 is TGTGCCAGCAGCTTAGCGCGACTAGCGGGGGAGCTGCAGTTCTTC.

The V and J genes are TRBV28 and TRBJ2-1, with a tentative D call TRBD2 (5 bases). CDR3 length equals 18 residues. Looked up from germline, CDR1 is MDHEN and CDR2 is SYDVKM. V was cut by 5 bases and J by 0 bases, with 20 bases left in between. The CDR3 reads CASSPPPVGRGSYNEQFF. For the CDR3, the DNA is TGTGCCAGCAGTCCTCCCCCGGTAGGGAGAGGCTCCTACAATGAGCAGTTCTTC.

J is TRBJ2-7 and V is TRBV3-1 (or the pseudogene TRBV3-2); 9 nucleotides line up with TRBD1. Trimming at V came to 8 bases and at J to 7 bases, leaving 6 bases not matched to a gene. Germline V CDR1 and CDR2: LGHDT, YNNKEL (reference sequence). CDR3 size: 12 residues. The CDR3 bases are TGTGCCAGCCAGCCGGGGACAGGGGAGCAGTACTTC. Its translation: CASQPGTGEQYF.

CDR3: CASSYKSGGDLETQYF. The CDR3 DNA reads TGTGCCAGCAGCTACAAGAGCGGGGGGGACCTGGAGACCCAGTACTTC. V is TRBV4-2 and J is TRBJ2-5; TRBD2 matches 10 bases. In germline, CDR1 is LGHNA, CDR2 YNFKEQ. This CDR3 is built from 16 residues. V trimming: 5 bases; J trimming: 5 bases; junction bases outside the gene matches: 11.

V gene TRBV15 combines with J gene TRBJ2-5; weak D call: TRBD2 (6 bases). CDR1 and CDR2 from the germline V gene are LNHNV and YYDKDF (reference sequence). The germline V and J ends were trimmed by 0 bases and 5 bases, with 19 bases remaining between them. This CDR3 has 17 residues. CDR3 amino acids: CATSRDLFRRAGETQYF. The CDR3 DNA sequence: TGTGCCACCAGCAGAGATCTTTTTAGGAGGGCAGGCGAGACCCAGTACTTC.

The gene calls are TRBV7-2 and TRBJ2-5; 7 nucleotides align to TRBD1. The CDR3 sequence is 15 residues long. J gave up 2 bases and V 5 bases, and 8 bases lay outside the gene matches. Germline assignment: CDR1 SGHTA and CDR2 FQGNSA. CDR3 in DNA: TGTGCCAGCAGCGTAGGACAGGCAATTCAAGAGACCCAGTACTTC. Translating it yields CASSVGQAIQETQYF.

The rearrangement links TRBV9 to TRBJ2-4, with D perhaps TRBD2 (7 bases). The CDR3 contains 16 residues. CDR1 and CDR2 from the germline V gene are SGDLS and YYNGEE. V lost 2 bases and J 8 bases, leaving 20 bases between the germline ends. The DNA of the CDR3 is TGTGCCAGCAGCGTGGGCCTTACGGGGGGCTCGGACATTCAGTACTTC. As protein: CASSVGLTGGSDIQYF.

The chain is built from TRBV5-4 and TRBJ2-5; 13 positions agree with TRBD2. The CDR3 totals 16 residues. Germline CDR1 reads SGHNT; CDR2 reads YYREEE (reference sequence). Germline trimming cut 4 bases from V and 3 bases from J; bases unmatched to any gene: 6. The CDR3 reads CASSLTSGGAEETQYF. In nucleotides, the CDR3 is TGTGCCAGCAGCCTAACTAGCGGGGGGGCCGAAGAGACCCAGTACTTC. The full variable domain, its missing parts supplied by reference TRBV5-4 and TRBJ2-5, is ETGVTQSPTHLIKTRGQQVTLRCSSQSGHNTVSWYQQALGQGPQFIFQYYREEENGRGNFPPRFSGLQFPNYSSELNVNALELDDSALYLCASSLTSGGAEETQYFGPGTRLLVL.

The table lists this clone with a few counts. The rearrangement joins TRBV23-1 to TRBJ2-7, with D tentatively TRBD2 (5 bases). TRBV23-1 is an open reading frame whose function is uncertain. The CDR3 sequence is 13 residues long. V was clipped by 4 bases and J by 2 bases, with 9 bases between them. CDR3 sequence: CASSLGSTYEQYF. In DNA form, the CDR3 reads TGCGCCAGCAGTCTAGGGAGTACCTACGAGCAGTACTTC.